This T cell receptor beta chain was identified during a study of T-cell reconstitution after alpha-beta-depleted transplantation in children (dated by TCRdb to the mid-2010s). In terms of the full investigation: T-cell immune reconstitution after TCRalphabeta/CD19-depleted allogeneic hematopoietic cell transplantation in children was quantitatively tracked in the study by means of TCR repertoire profiling.

Library creation used PCR. These reads were obtained on an Illumina HiSeq 2500. TCR library preparation used molecular barcoding, with unique molecular identifiers applied to normalize quantification of the TCRbeta repertoire. TCRdb ran its own pipeline on the public reads, namely fastp trimming at Q25 and MiXCR clone calling, and kept in-frame beta chains. Each record represents a unique CDR3 protein, reported with the most common genes and DNA among its rows. Present in this sample are about 370,000 distinct CDR3 sequences, roughly 22% of which were seen just once. Less than 4.5% of the sample lies in the top ten. For this clonotype: What this receptor recognizes is not known. Base-call qualities are not available, and no considerably larger clone is one nucleotide away.

The junction shows trimming of 7 bases on V and 3 bases on J, and the gene matches do not reach 9 bases of it. CDR1 and CDR2 were assigned from the germline V gene as MNHEY and SVGEGT. Measured from the cysteine to the phenylalanine, the CDR3 is 15 residues long. The DNA shown is the 45-base CDR3, in frame from base 1. Recombination connected TRBV6-2 or TRBV6-3 to TRBJ2-1; a stretch of 7 junction bases matches TRBD2. Sequenced here: PBMCs from the stem cell graft donor, sampled from the stem cell graft. The TCR comes from a human donor who donated a stem cell graft to a child with acute myeloid leukemia. The CDR3 has the sequence CASTPGGSGYNEQFF. The nucleotides read TGTGCCAGCACCCCGGGCGGGAGCGGCTACAATGAGCAGTTCTTC.